This T cell receptor (beta chain) derives from a study of blood T cell repertoires in COVID-19. Overall study context: There were acute and convalescent COVID-19 samples, and they came from the United States, Italy and Spain.

Original analysis: Cell counts per sample came from amplifying reference gene primers. Repertoires were generated with immunoSEQ multiplex PCR, while TCRdb's copy carries only in-frame clones and drops some. Clone size and V and J calls were adopted from that table, with D and trimming inferred from the DNA. The table shows fewer than 300,000 clones, with 80% to 85% occurring only once. A Seattle source enrolled patients during active infection and followed them longitudinally. V was clipped by 1 base and J by 3 bases; unmatched bases: 2. The V gene's germline CDR1 is SGHRS and CDR2 YFSETQ. The CDR3 is 14 amino acids.

The TCR was taken from a person aged 65-85 years with COVID-19, enrolled during active disease. The chain carries TRBV5-1 and TRBJ1-1; TRBD1 matches 8 bases. What was sequenced was peripheral blood. CDR3 sequence reads: CASSLNRGDTEAFF. The CDR3 DNA follows: TGCGCCAGCAGCTTGAACAGGGGGGACACTGAAGCTTTCTTT. The whole variable domain, remainder taken from reference TRBV5-1 and TRBJ1-1, is KAGVTQTPRYLIKTRGQQVTLSCSPISGHRSVSWYQQTPGQGLQFLFEYFSETQRNKGNFPGRFSGRQFSNSRSEMNVSTLELGDSALYLCASSLNRGDTEAFFGQGTRLTVV.